This paragraph reports one T cell receptor beta chain. Its antigen is undetermined. The source of the sample is a study of shared clonotypes between healthy human individuals. Study at large: Each donor had three CD4 naive, three CD4 memory, two CD8 naive and one CD8 memory plate. Points from the study as a whole: Limitation of the genetic and exposure-history diversity represented came from the few donors. The sole specimen, blood, was sampled, and tissue repertoires likely differ.

Naive CD8 cells lacked CD45RO and underwent positive selection for CCR7, leaving out terminally differentiated effector memory CD45RA+ cells. Everyone who donated was a Caucasian adult who lived in Nashville, Tennessee. The CDR3 is 15 amino acids. Germline values: CDR1 SEHNR, CDR2 FQNEAQ (reference sequence). The ends were cut back, 5 bases at V and 0 bases at J, with 11 bases in the middle. Assay: immunoSEQ multiplex PCR; the TCRdb copy retains only in-frame clones and omits some. The table shows roughly 590,000 clones, with just under 97% occurring only once. The chain combines TRBV7-9 with TRBJ1-5; D is possibly TRBD1 (5 bases). The sequencing input was naive CD8+ T cells sorted from blood. The source of this sequence is a woman younger than 45 in good health. CDR3 loop: CASSPGPDSNQPQHF. CDR3 nucleotides: TGTGCCAGCAGCCCGGGACCAGATAGCAATCAGCCCCAGCATTTT.